This entry is about one T cell receptor beta chain. This entry comes from a study of cytomegalovirus exposure and HLA in healthy donors. Amplification used 60 Vbeta primers and 13 Jbeta primers. Repertoires were generated with immunoSEQ multiplex PCR, while TCRdb's copy carries only in-frame clones and drops some. The sample has 110,000 to 150,000 clones; roughly 80% are singletons. This CDR3 has 15 residues. V was clipped by 6 bases and J by 0 bases; unmatched bases: 7. Germline V gene data show CDR1 as MDHEN and CDR2 as SYDVKM. The sequencing sample was made of PBMCs. The TCR originated in a woman between 40 and 55 years old in good health and CMV-seropositive. The chain carries TRBV28 and TRBJ2-5, with 7 bases identical to TRBD1. As DNA, the CDR3 is TGTGCCAGCAGACACAGACAGGGCTACCAAGAGACCCAGTACTTC. This codes for CASRHRQGYQETQYF.